Presented here are 29 T cell receptor beta chains from one specimen sequenced in a study of shared clonotypes between healthy human individuals. This table comes from immunoSEQ multiplex PCR, and its TCRdb copy is limited to in-frame clones, with some not included. The sample includes some 1.5 million clones, 95% to 99% seen only once; the top ten take around 0.47%. Input material: naive CD4+ T cells sorted from blood. Subset of the sample: CD45RA+ positively selected. The receptor source for this set is a young man in good health.

V and J are TRBV28 and TRBJ2-1; TRBD2 matches at 10 bases. CDR1 is MDHEN, CDR2 SYDVKM, per germline. This CDR3 comprises 14 residues. The V segment lost 7 bases and the J segment 6 bases; nucleotides outside the gene matches: 6. The CDR3 spells CASKRGGFGNEQFF. The CDR3 DNA reads TGTGCCAGCAAGCGGGGGGGGTTTGGCAATGAGCAGTTCTTC.

The rearrangement links TRBV7-9 to TRBJ2-5; D gene unclear. CDR3 length: 14 amino acids. V was pared by 1 base and J by 5 bases, with 11 bases between. CDR1 is SEHNR, CDR2 FQNEAQ, per germline (reference sequence). As DNA, the CDR3 is TGTGCCAGCAGCTTAGTGGGCCCCGTGGAGACCCAGTACTTC. The encoded protein is CASSLVGPVETQYF.

This chain uses TRBV7-9 with TRBJ2-3; D remains ambiguous. The CDR3 length is 11 residues. Trimming took 2 bases from V and 5 from J, leaving 2 bases between them. Germline V CDR1 and CDR2: SEHNR, FQNEAQ (reference sequence). This CDR3 is CASSLQDTQYF. CDR3 nucleotides: TGTGCCAGCAGCTTACAAGATACGCAGTATTTT.

The chain recombines TRBV5-6 with TRBJ2-7, with D possibly called TRBD1 or TRBD2 (6 bases each). The length of the CDR3 is 15 residues. V lost 5 bases to trimming and J lost 2 bases, with 17 bases between them. CDR1 and CDR2 (germline): SGHDT, YYEEEE. The CDR3 spells CASSQVPGEAYEQYF. CDR3 sequence (DNA): TGTGCCAGCAGTCAAGTTCCAGGGGAGGCCTACGAGCAGTACTTC. Based on the CDR3 plus reference TRBV5-6 and TRBJ2-7, the full variable domain is DAGVTQSPTHLIKTRGQQVTLRCSPKSGHDTVSWYQQALGQGPQFIFQYYEEEERQRGNFPDRFSGHQFPNYSSELNVNALLLGDSALYLCASSQVPGEAYEQYFGPGTRLTVT.

V is TRBV18 and J is TRBJ2-1, with D perhaps matching TRBD2 (5 bases). The CDR3 length is 13 residues. V lost 4 bases and J 7 bases, leaving 11 bases between the germline ends. CDR1 and CDR2 (germline): KGHSH, LQKENI. The DNA for the CDR3 is TGTGCCAGCTCACTCGGGGTCCTTAATGAGCAGTTCTTC. Translating gives CASSLGVLNEQFF.

The chain carries TRBV5-1 and TRBJ2-1; possibly TRBD1 for D (5 bases). CDR1 and CDR2 from the germline V gene are SGHRS and YFSETQ. This CDR3 has 13 amino acids. Trimming took off 2 bases at V and 8 bases at J, with 11 bases between the two ends. CDR3 DNA sequence: TGCGCCAGCAGCTTCCAGGGTACGGATGAGCAGTTCTTC. Protein: CASSFQGTDEQFF. Complete variable domain (other parts from reference TRBV5-1 and TRBJ2-1): KAGVTQTPRYLIKTRGQQVTLSCSPISGHRSVSWYQQTPGQGLQFLFEYFSETQRNKGNFPGRFSGRQFSNSRSEMNVSTLELGDSALYLCASSFQGTDEQFFGPGTRLTVL.

The rearrangement uses TRBV5-1 and TRBJ2-5, with 8 bases aligning to TRBD2. Germline values: CDR1 SGHRS, CDR2 YFSETQ. Germline trimming cut 5 bases from V and 5 bases from J; bases unmatched to any gene: 17. The CDR3 covers 17 residues. In nucleotides, the CDR3 is TGCGCCAGCAGTCGAACCGCCGGGAGGGCCGGGGGGGAGACCCAGTACTTC. Its translation is CASSRTAGRAGGETQYF.

J is TRBJ2-1 and V is TRBV6-1, with 8 bases fitting TRBD2. V dropped 7 bases and J dropped 1; count of bases not matched to a gene: 6. CDR3 size: 15 residues. The germline V gene encodes CDR1 MNHNS and CDR2 SASEGT. The CDR3 spells CASKREFVSYNEQFF. Here the CDR3 DNA reads TGTGCCAGCAAGCGGGAGTTTGTGTCCTACAATGAGCAGTTCTTC.

CDR3: CASSVEGLAYNEQFF. DNA of the CDR3: TGTGCCAGCAGCGTAGAAGGACTAGCCTACAATGAGCAGTTCTTC. The chain combines TRBV9 with TRBJ2-1; 7 bases fit TRBD2. This CDR3 comprises 15 residues. Unmatched junction bases numbered 2, after V lost 0 bases and J lost 2 bases. CDR1 is SGDLS, CDR2 YYNGEE, per germline.

This clone showed up just once. Distinct nucleotide sequences in the sample also encode this CDR3. The CDR3 spells CASRGSSTDTQYF. CDR3 nucleotides: TGTGCCAGTCGGGGTTCTAGCACAGATACGCAGTATTTT. This chain joins TRBV25-1 and TRBJ2-3, with D maybe TRBD2 (5 bases). The germline V and J ends were trimmed by 9 bases and 0 bases, with 10 bases remaining between them. CDR1 is MGHDK and CDR2 is SYGVNS in the germline V gene. The CDR3 covers 13 residues.

This chain joins TRBV6-1 and TRBJ2-7; D is uncertain. The germline V and J ends were trimmed by 2 bases and 2 bases, with 13 bases remaining between them. The CDR3 totals 15 residues. Germline loops: CDR1 MNHNS, CDR2 SASEGT. The CDR3 loop reads CASSELADAAYEQYF. CDR3 DNA: TGTGCCAGCAGTGAATTGGCTGATGCTGCCTACGAGCAGTACTTC.

V is TRBV18 and J is TRBJ2-1, with 14 bases matching TRBD2. CDR1 and CDR2 from the germline V gene are KGHSH and LQKENI. The V and J ends lost 6 bases and 8 bases, in that order; junction bases with no gene match: 6. The CDR3 runs to 15 residues. The chain's CDR3 is CASSQGTSGSYEQFF. CDR3 bases: TGTGCCAGCTCCCAAGGGACTAGCGGGAGCTATGAGCAGTTCTTC. Filled out from reference TRBV18 and TRBJ2-1, the complete variable domain reads NAGVMQNPRHLVRRRGQEARLRCSPMKGHSHVYWYRQLPEEGLKFMVYLQKENIIDESGMPKERFSAEFPKEGPSILRIQQVVRGDSAAYFCASSQGTSGSYEQFFGPGTRLTVL.

J is TRBJ2-3 and V is TRBV6-5; possible D gene TRBD2, 6 bases. The CDR3 is made up of 15 amino acids. CDR1 is MNHEY, CDR2 SVGAGI, per germline. V was cut by 2 bases and J by 0 bases, with 9 bases left in between. DNA of the CDR3: TGTGCCAGCAGTTACACGCGGGACAGCACAGATACGCAGTATTTT. Translated: CASSYTRDSTDTQYF.

The V gene is TRBV19, the J gene TRBJ2-1; D gene uncertain. The ends were cut back, 8 bases at V and 8 bases at J, with 13 bases in the middle. The V gene's germline CDR1 is LNHDA and CDR2 SQIVND (reference sequence). The length of the CDR3 is 12 residues. This CDR3 reads CASQHGRDEQFF. The CDR3 bases are TGTGCCAGTCAGCACGGTCGCGATGAGCAGTTCTTC.

V and J are TRBV29-1 and TRBJ1-2; TRBD1 aligns across 8 bases. Germline V gene sequence: CDR1 SQVTM, CDR2 ANQGSEA. V was pared by 8 bases and J by 2 bases, with 13 bases of the junction left unmatched. This CDR3 is 15 amino acids long. In DNA form, the CDR3 reads TGCAGCTCAGGACAGGGTGTTGTGGGGAACTATGGCTACACCTTC. This translates into CSSGQGVVGNYGYTF.

The chain joins TRBV6-5 to TRBJ1-1, with a tentative D call TRBD1 (6 bases). Trimming removed 8 bases from V and 6 bases from J, with 19 bases in between. This CDR3 spans 14 amino acids. The germline gives CDR1 MNHEY, CDR2 SVGAGI. The CDR3 loop is CASLRQGKIAEAFF. CDR3 nucleotides: TGTGCCAGCCTCCGGCAGGGGAAAATCGCTGAAGCTTTCTTT.

This clone was picked up one time. Other DNA sequences in the sample encode the same CDR3. The chain is built from TRBV19 and TRBJ2-3, with D maybe TRBD1 (5 bases). CDR1 LNHDA and CDR2 SQIVND come from the germline V gene (reference sequence). V was pared by 3 bases and J by 1 base, with 5 bases between. The CDR3 has 13 residues. The CDR3 loop reads CASSMGRTDTQYF. The DNA of the CDR3 is TGTGCCAGTAGTATGGGGCGCACAGATACGCAGTATTTT.

The gene calls are TRBV28 and TRBJ2-3, with 8 bases identical to TRBD1. With V trimmed by 5 bases and J by 2 bases, 6 bases remained unmatched. The CDR3 is 15 residues long. Germline assignment: CDR1 MDHEN and CDR2 SYDVKM. CDR3 amino acids: CASSLEGQVTDTQYF. The CDR3 DNA is TGTGCCAGCAGTCTAGAGGGACAGGTCACAGATACGCAGTATTTT.

The genes are TRBV7-9 and TRBJ2-5; TRBD2 aligns across 8 bases. The CDR3 is made up of 14 amino acids. With 4 bases clipped from V and 5 bases from J, the junction kept 6 bases outside the gene matches. CDR1 is SEHNR, CDR2 FQNEAQ, per germline (reference sequence). CDR3 amino acids: CASSSHSGTETQYF. The CDR3 coding sequence is TGTGCCAGCAGCTCCCATAGCGGGACGGAGACCCAGTACTTC.

Details on this clone: Other DNA sequences in the same sample also yield this CDR3. This chain uses TRBV9 with TRBJ2-6; D uncertain. V gave up 0 bases and J gave up 4 bases, with 8 bases separating them. The CDR3 is 15 residues long. Germline V gene data show CDR1 as SGDLS and CDR2 as YYNGEE. CDR3: CASSVAGAGANVLTF. CDR3 in DNA: TGTGCCAGCAGCGTAGCAGGAGCCGGGGCCAACGTCCTGACTTTC.

This clone was detected only once. The V and J genes are TRBV19 and TRBJ2-3, with a possible D match to TRBD2 (5 bases). CDR1 and CDR2 (germline): LNHDA, SQIVND (reference sequence). The CDR3 has 19 amino acids. V was clipped by 3 bases and J by 2 bases, with 24 bases between them. The CDR3 sequence is CASSIGPRWETSLTDTQYF. The CDR3 coding sequence is TGTGCCAGTAGTATCGGTCCCAGGTGGGAGACCTCACTCACAGATACGCAGTATTTT.

CDR3 nucleotide sequence: TGTGCCAGCATCCCAGGCTTATCTCGTCTGGACGAGCAGTACTTC. Its translation: CASIPGLSRLDEQYF. The rearrangement joins TRBV28 to TRBJ2-7; D ambiguous. V was trimmed by 7 bases and J by 5 bases, leaving 21 bases between them. Germline assignment: CDR1 MDHEN and CDR2 SYDVKM. The length of the CDR3 is 15 residues.

This clone is a singleton in its sample. The V gene is TRBV4-1, the J gene TRBJ1-1; 8 positions agree with TRBD1. The CDR3 length is 15 residues. The ends lost 4 bases at V and 1 base at J; junction bases unmatched: 5. Germline V lookup: CDR1 MGHRA, CDR2 YSYEKL. The CDR3 sequence: CASSRPDRGNTEAFF. The CDR3 region has the DNA TGCGCCAGCAGCCGCCCCGACAGGGGGAACACTGAAGCTTTCTTT.

The chain is built from TRBV15 and TRBJ2-5, with unresolved D. CDR1 and CDR2 from the germline V gene are LNHNV and YYDKDF (reference sequence). Trimming took 0 bases from V and 7 from J, leaving 6 bases between them. CDR3 size: 12 residues. CDR3 DNA: TGTGCCACCAGCAGAGATACCGGGACCCAGTACTTC. As protein: CATSRDTGTQYF.

V and J are TRBV21-1 and TRBJ1-5; the DNA was not used to check the table's D call, TRBD1. TRBV21-1 is reported as a pseudogene. This CDR3 comprises 14 residues. The CDR3 region has the DNA TGTGCCAGCAGCAAAGGGGACAGGGCACAGCCCCAGCATTTT. As protein: CASSKGDRAQPQHF.

This chain uses TRBV27 with TRBJ2-7; the D is unclear. Germline CDR1 and CDR2: MNHEY and SMNVEV (reference sequence). The length of the CDR3 is 21 residues. The V and J ends lost 2 bases and 0 bases respectively, with 29 bases between them. CDR3 sequence: CASSLNVWALGSKGSSYEQYF. CDR3 nucleotide sequence: TGTGCCAGCAGTTTAAATGTATGGGCCCTCGGCTCGAAGGGTAGCTCCTACGAGCAGTACTTC.

The chain couples TRBV18 to TRBJ2-7, with 9 bases identical to TRBD1. Germline-derived CDR1 and CDR2 are KGHSH and LQKENI. The length of the CDR3 is 16 residues. V was pared by 4 bases and J by 2 bases, with 9 bases of the junction left unmatched. The chain's CDR3 is CASSLGRTGDPYEQYF. The CDR3 nucleotides are TGTGCCAGCTCACTAGGTCGGACAGGGGACCCCTACGAGCAGTACTTC.

The CDR3 DNA follows: TGTGCCAGTAGTACACGGGACAGGATGAGCAATCAGCCCCAGCATTTT. Translated, it gives CASSTRDRMSNQPQHF. This chain uses TRBV19 with TRBJ1-5, with TRBD1 identical over 8 bases. This CDR3 spans 16 amino acids. V dropped 4 bases and J dropped 1; count of bases not matched to a gene: 6. Germline lookup yields CDR1 LNHDA and CDR2 SQIVND (reference sequence).

This rearrangement joins TRBV10-3 to TRBJ2-1; 10 bases map to TRBD2. J was trimmed by 5 bases and V by 4 bases; bases with no gene match: 14. This CDR3 is built from 18 residues. Germline CDR1 ENHRY, CDR2 SYGVKD. CDR3 protein: CAISVSGASGSPDNEQFF. The DNA of the CDR3 is TGTGCCATCAGTGTAAGTGGGGCTAGCGGGAGCCCGGACAATGAGCAGTTCTTC.